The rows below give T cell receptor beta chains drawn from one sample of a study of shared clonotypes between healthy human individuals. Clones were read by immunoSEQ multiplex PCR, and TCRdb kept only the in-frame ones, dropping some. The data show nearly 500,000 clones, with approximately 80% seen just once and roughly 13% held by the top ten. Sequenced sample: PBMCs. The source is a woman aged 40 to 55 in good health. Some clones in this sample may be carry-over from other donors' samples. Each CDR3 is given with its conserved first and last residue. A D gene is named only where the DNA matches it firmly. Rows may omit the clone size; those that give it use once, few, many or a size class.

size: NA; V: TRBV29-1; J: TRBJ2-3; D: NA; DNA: TGCAGCGTTGGGGGAATTAGCGGCTTCACAGATACGCAGTATTTT; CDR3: CSVGGISGFTDTQYF
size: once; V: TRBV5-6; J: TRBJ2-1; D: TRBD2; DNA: TGTGCCAGCAGCTTTAGCGGGAACCTATACAATGAGCAGTTCTTC; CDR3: CASSFSGNLYNEQFF
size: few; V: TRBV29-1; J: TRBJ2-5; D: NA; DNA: TGCAGCGGGCTAGAAGAGACCCAGTACTTC; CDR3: CSGLEETQYF
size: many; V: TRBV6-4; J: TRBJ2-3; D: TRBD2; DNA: TGTGCCAGCAGTGACGGGACTAGCGGGGGAAGCACAGATACGCAGTATTTT; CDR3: CASSDGTSGGSTDTQYF
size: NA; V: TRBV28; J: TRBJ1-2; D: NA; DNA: TGTGCCAGCCGGGACCCAGGCCATGGCTACACCTTC; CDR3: CASRDPGHGYTF
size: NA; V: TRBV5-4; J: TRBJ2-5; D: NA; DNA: TGTGCCAGCAGCTTGTTCGACTCCCAAGAGACCCAGTACTTC; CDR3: CASSLFDSQETQYF
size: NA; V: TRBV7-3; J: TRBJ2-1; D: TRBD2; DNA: TGTGCCAGCGCCGAGGGAGGGCCCTACAATGAGCAGTTCTTC; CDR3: CASAEGGPYNEQFF
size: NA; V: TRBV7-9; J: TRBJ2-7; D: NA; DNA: TGTGCCAGCAGCTTAGTTGGGGAACCACAATCCTACGAGCAGTACTTC; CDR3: CASSLVGEPQSYEQYF
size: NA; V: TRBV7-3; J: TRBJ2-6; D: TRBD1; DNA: TGTGCCAGCAGCACCGGACAGGGGCGGGCCGGGGCCAACGTCCTGACTTTC; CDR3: CASSTGQGRAGANVLTF
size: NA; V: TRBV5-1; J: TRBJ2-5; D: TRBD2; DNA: TGCGCCAGCAGCTCCGGGGGGATCCCCCCAGGGGAGACCCAGTACTTC; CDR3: CASSSGGIPPGETQYF
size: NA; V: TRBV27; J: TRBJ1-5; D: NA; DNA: TGTGCCAGCAGTTTATCGAAGGGGTTTCATCAGCCCCAGCATTTT; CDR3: CASSLSKGFHQPQHF
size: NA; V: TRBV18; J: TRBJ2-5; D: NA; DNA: TGTGCCAGCTCACCACGTAGTAGCGGAGTTCAAGAGACCCAGTACTTC; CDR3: CASSPRSSGVQETQYF
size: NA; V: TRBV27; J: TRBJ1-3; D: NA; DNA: TGTGCCAGCAGTCCAAAACAAGGGGGTTACACCATATATTTT; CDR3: CASSPKQGGYTIYF
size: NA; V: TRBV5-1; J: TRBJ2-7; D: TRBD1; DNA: TGCGCCAGCGGTCCGGGACAGGGGTACGAGCAGTACTTC; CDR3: CASGPGQGYEQYF
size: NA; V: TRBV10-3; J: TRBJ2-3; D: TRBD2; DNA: TGTGCCATCAGAGATCCTAAGCGGGAGGGCCCCGGAGATACGCAGTATTTT; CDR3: CAIRDPKREGPGDTQYF
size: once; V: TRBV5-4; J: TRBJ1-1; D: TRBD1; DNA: TGTGCCAGCAGTCCTCAAGACAGGGGGCCGTTCTCCTACACTGAAGCTTTCTTT; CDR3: CASSPQDRGPFSYTEAFF
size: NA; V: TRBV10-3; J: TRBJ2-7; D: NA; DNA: TGTGCCATCAGTGCCGACAGGTACGAGCAGTACTTC; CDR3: CAISADRYEQYF
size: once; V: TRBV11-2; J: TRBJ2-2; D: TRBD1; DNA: TGTGCCAGCAGCTTAGCTCAGGGGGCGAACACCGGGGAGCTGTTTTTT; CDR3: CASSLAQGANTGELFF
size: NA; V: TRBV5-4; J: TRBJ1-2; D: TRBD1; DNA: TGTGCCAGCAGCCCCAGGGGGCCTAACTATGGCTACACCTTC; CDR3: CASSPRGPNYGYTF
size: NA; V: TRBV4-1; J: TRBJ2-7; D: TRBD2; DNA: TGCGCCAGCAGCCGGACTAGCGGGTCCTACGAGCAGTACTTC; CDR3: CASSRTSGSYEQYF
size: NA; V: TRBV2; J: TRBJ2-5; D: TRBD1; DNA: TGTGCCAGCAGTGTAGAACAGGGGGCTGGGACCCAGTACTTC; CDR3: CASSVEQGAGTQYF
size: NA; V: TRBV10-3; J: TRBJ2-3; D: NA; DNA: TGTGCCATCAGTGATGGAGGGGGTGGCACAGATACGCAGTATTTT; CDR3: CAISDGGGGTDTQYF
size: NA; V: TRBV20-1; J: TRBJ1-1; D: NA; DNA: TGCAGTGCTAACAGGAGGACTGAAGCTTTCTTT; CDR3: CSANRRTEAFF
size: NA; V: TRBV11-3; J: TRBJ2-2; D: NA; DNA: TGTGCCAGCAGCCGCAATGCCGGGGAGCTGTTTTTT; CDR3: CASSRNAGELFF
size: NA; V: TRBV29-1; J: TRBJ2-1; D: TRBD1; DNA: TGCAGCCTCCAACGGCAGGGGGCCGGTGAGCAGTTCTTC; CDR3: CSLQRQGAGEQFF
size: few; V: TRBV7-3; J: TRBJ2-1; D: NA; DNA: TGTGCCAGCAGCTTAACGTCTCCGGGAACCTACAATGAGCAGTTCTTC; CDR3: CASSLTSPGTYNEQFF
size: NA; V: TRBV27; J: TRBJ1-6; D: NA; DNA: TGTGCCAGCAGTTTTCGACGTGATAATTCACCCCTCCACTTT; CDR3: CASSFRRDNSPLHF
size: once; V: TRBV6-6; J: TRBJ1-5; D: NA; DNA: NA; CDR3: CASSSSGQGGNQPQHF
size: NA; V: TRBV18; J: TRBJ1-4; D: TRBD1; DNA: TGTGCCAGCTCCCTGGGGACAGGGGGCCGGGAGCAACTGTTTTTT; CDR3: CASSLGTGGREQLFF
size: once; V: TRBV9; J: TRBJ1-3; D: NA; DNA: TGTGCCAGCAGCGTAGCGGAAGCTAGAGTTGGAAACACCATATATTTT; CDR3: CASSVAEARVGNTIYF
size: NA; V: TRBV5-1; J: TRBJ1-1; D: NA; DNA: TGCGCCAGCAGCCTCGGTCTGGGGGGAAACACTGAAGCTTTCTTT; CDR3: CASSLGLGGNTEAFF
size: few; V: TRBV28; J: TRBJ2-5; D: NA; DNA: TGTGCCAGCTGCTCCGGCAGGGGTAGACAGACCCAGTACTTC; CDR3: CASCSGRGRQTQYF
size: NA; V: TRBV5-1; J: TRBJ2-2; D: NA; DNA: TGCGCCAGCAGCTTGGGCCCTTCCGGGACCTCGAACACCGGGGAGCTGTTTTTT; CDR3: CASSLGPSGTSNTGELFF
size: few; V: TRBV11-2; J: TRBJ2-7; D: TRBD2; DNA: TGTGCCAGCAGCTTAGGACTAGCGCTATACGAGCAGTACTTC; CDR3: CASSLGLALYEQYF
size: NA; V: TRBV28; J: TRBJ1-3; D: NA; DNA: TGTGCCACCACCCCTTACCGGGACGGGCCTCTCTCTGGAAACACCATATATTTT; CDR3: CATTPYRDGPLSGNTIYF
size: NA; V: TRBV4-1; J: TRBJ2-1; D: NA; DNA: TGCGCCAGCAGCCAAGAGGATGATTCGCGCTATGAGCAGTTCTTC; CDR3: CASSQEDDSRYEQFF